The 18 T cell receptor beta chains listed next were all sequenced from one sample in a study of radiotherapy plus CTLA-4 blockade in lung cancer. Data came from immunoSEQ multiplex PCR; TCRdb stores just in-frame clones and leaves some out. The data contain over 75,000 clones, about 83% of them singletons. Here the sequenced sample was peripheral blood, taken from a patient treated with radiotherapy plus ipilimumab. These receptors were taken from a human donor with non-small cell lung cancer who had stable disease on radiotherapy plus ipilimumab.

The chain uses TRBV6-6 and TRBJ1-1; no firm D call. The CDR3 contains 13 residues. Germline lookup yields CDR1 MNHNY and CDR2 SVGAGI (reference sequence). Trimming stripped 6 bases from V and 2 bases from J, with 10 bases between. CDR3 DNA: TGTGCCAGCAGGTCGACGGTAAACACTGAAGCTTTCTTT. Translated, it gives CASRSTVNTEAFF.

The chain is built from TRBV11-2 and TRBJ2-1; 9 bases are shared with TRBD2. The V segment lost 1 base and the J segment 9 bases; nucleotides outside the gene matches: 7. CDR3 length equals 15 residues. The germline V gene has CDR1 SGHAT and CDR2 FQNNGV. The CDR3 nucleotides read TGTGCCAGCAGCTTAGGGACTAGCGTAACGGGTGAGCAGTTCTTC. Its translation: CASSLGTSVTGEQFF.

V and J are TRBV11-2 and TRBJ2-5, with D uncertain. Near its end, the DNA agrees better with TRBJ2-7, so the J call may be wrong. Germline CDR1 and CDR2: SGHAT and FQNNGV. This CDR3 is 13 amino acids long. The CDR3 region has the DNA TGTGCCAGCAGCTCTATAGCAACCTACGAGCAGTACTTC. Protein: CASSSIATYEQYF.

Concerning this clone itself: The sample carries other DNA sequences with the same CDR3. V gene TRBV10-3 combines with J gene TRBJ1-2; a possible D gene is TRBD1 (5 bases). CDR3 length: 14 amino acids. Trimming stripped 2 bases from V and 8 bases from J, with 15 bases between. Germline loops: CDR1 ENHRY, CDR2 SYGVKD. The CDR3 region has the DNA TGTGCCATCAGTGAGGTCTCAGGGAGCTACGGCTACACCTTC. Translating it yields CAISEVSGSYGYTF.

The CDR3 region is CASRGTSGVSLQAGELFF. CDR3 DNA: TGCGCCAGCAGGGGGACAAGTGGCGTGTCGCTTCAGGCCGGGGAGCTGTTTTTT. The chain recombines TRBV4-1 with TRBJ2-2; D is perhaps TRBD1 (6 bases). Trimming left V 6 bases short and J 6 bases short, with 26 bases between. Germline V gives CDR1 MGHRA, CDR2 YSYEKL. The CDR3 is 18 residues long.

This chain connects TRBV10-3 to TRBJ1-1; TRBD1 is a possible D gene (5 bases). Germline V gene data show CDR1 as ENHRY and CDR2 as SYGVKD. This CDR3 contains 16 residues. Trimming removed 0 bases at V and 1 base at J, with 12 bases between. CDR3 amino acids: CAISESIGAGNTEAFF. The CDR3 DNA follows: TGTGCCATCAGTGAGTCAATCGGGGCGGGGAACACTGAAGCTTTCTTT.

J is TRBJ2-1 and V is TRBV9, with D unresolved. The CDR3 loop spans 15 amino acids. Germline V gene data show CDR1 as SGDLS and CDR2 as YYNGEE. Trimming pared 4 bases from V and 1 base from J, leaving 12 bases between. The CDR3 region has the DNA TGTGCCAGCAGCCCGACGGCCTTATCCTACAATGAGCAGTTCTTC. It yields the protein CASSPTALSYNEQFF.

The chain carries TRBV30 and TRBJ1-3; a possible D gene is TRBD1 (5 bases). This CDR3 region has 14 residues. Looked up from germline, CDR1 is GTSNPN and CDR2 is SVGIG (reference sequence). The V gene lost 4 bases and the J gene lost 4 bases, with 14 bases spanning the gap. The CDR3 DNA sequence: TGTGCCTGGACGGGGCCGGGGAGAGGAAACACCATATATTTT. Translated: CAWTGPGRGNTIYF.

The chain recombines TRBV10-2 with TRBJ1-5; D is undetermined. The CDR3 runs to 13 residues. The germline CDR1 and CDR2 sequences are WSHSY and SAAADI. The V gene lost 7 bases and the J gene lost 0 bases, with 7 bases spanning the gap. CDR3 in amino acids: CASTDYSNQPQHF. The CDR3 DNA sequence: TGCGCCAGCACAGATTATAGCAATCAGCCCCAGCATTTT.

This rearrangement joins TRBV30 to TRBJ1-2; the D gene is possibly TRBD1 (6 bases). The length of the CDR3 is 14 residues. The V end lost 3 bases, the J end lost 5 bases, and 16 bases lay between the germline ends. The germline CDR1 and CDR2 sequences are GTSNPN and SVGIG (reference sequence). Here the CDR3 reads CAWSPRGQPYGYTF. The CDR3 DNA is TGTGCCTGGAGCCCGAGGGGACAACCGTATGGCTACACCTTC.

The chain carries TRBV9 and TRBJ2-1; 13 bases match TRBD2. Per the germline V gene, CDR1 is SGDLS and CDR2 is YYNGEE. There are 14 residues in the CDR3. J lost 10 bases, V lost 4 bases, and 5 bases had no gene match. The CDR3 reads CASSSRLAGGEQFF. CDR3 in DNA: TGTGCCAGCAGCTCCAGACTAGCGGGGGGAGAGCAGTTCTTC.

The chain uses TRBV10-3 and TRBJ1-4; no reliable D call. Germline V gene lookup returns CDR1 ENHRY and CDR2 SYGVKD. The CDR3 loop spans 13 amino acids. Trimming stripped 7 bases from V and 4 bases from J, with 10 bases between. The CDR3 loop is CAINSQINEKLFF. DNA of the CDR3: TGTGCCATCAATTCACAGATTAATGAAAAACTGTTTTTT.

The V and J genes are TRBV10-2 and TRBJ2-7; D possibly uses TRBD1 or TRBD2 (5 bases each). Trimming cost V 4 bases and J 6 bases, with 19 bases left between them. The V gene's germline CDR1 is WSHSY and CDR2 SAAADI. CDR3 length: 15 amino acids. The CDR3 loop reads CASSAAGTPLREQYF. As DNA, the CDR3 is TGCGCCAGCAGTGCAGCCGGGACGCCGCTACGCGAGCAGTACTTC.

V and J are TRBV11-2 and TRBJ2-7, with no clear D. Trimming stripped 3 bases from V and 6 bases from J, with 15 bases between. The CDR3 spans 14 residues. CDR1 is SGHAT and CDR2 is FQNNGV in the germline V gene. CDR3 sequence (DNA): TGTGCCAGCAGCTTCTCCTACAGTACGAGCGAGCAGTACTTC. It is translated as CASSFSYSTSEQYF.

The DNA for the CDR3 is TGTGCCAGCAGTGAATCCCCTAGCGGAGTCTCCTACGAGCAGTACTTC. Protein sequence: CASSESPSGVSYEQYF. The chain is built from TRBV2 and TRBJ2-7, with 7 bases that match TRBD2. Trimming took 2 bases from V and 0 from J; bases not matched to a gene: 7. The CDR3 has 16 amino acids. CDR1 and CDR2 (germline): SNHLY, FYNNEI.

J is TRBJ2-2 and V is TRBV5-5, with D possibly matching TRBD2 (6 bases). Trimming removed 2 bases from V and 6 bases from J, with 17 bases in between. This CDR3 comprises 16 residues. Germline V gives CDR1 SGHKS, CDR2 YYEKEE (reference sequence). Here the CDR3 reads CASSLVRGQIPGELFF. CDR3 DNA: TGTGCCAGCAGCTTAGTGCGGGGCCAAATCCCCGGGGAGCTGTTTTTT.

As DNA, the CDR3 is TGTGCCAGCAGCCCGACAGGGGGCAGGACAGATACGCAGTATTTT. It yields the protein CASSPTGGRTDTQYF. The chain links TRBV5-6 to TRBJ2-3, with 10 nucleotides matching TRBD1. The CDR3 is made up of 15 amino acids. Germline lookup yields CDR1 SGHDT and CDR2 YYEEEE. V was clipped by 4 bases and J by 3 bases; unmatched bases: 5.

CDR3 sequence reads: CAWSVQGARSGGYTF. For the CDR3, the DNA is TGTGCCTGGAGTGTACAGGGGGCCAGGTCGGGTGGCTACACCTTC. The chain has TRBV30 and TRBJ1-2; 9 nucleotides align to TRBD1. The CDR3 extends over 15 amino acids. Looked up from germline, CDR1 is GTSNPN and CDR2 is SVGIG (reference sequence). With V trimmed by 0 bases and J by 7 bases, 9 bases remained unmatched.